This T cell receptor beta chain was documented in a study of OX40 agonist ivuxolimab in advanced cancers. This CDR3 spans 16 amino acids. With 3 bases removed from V and 3 bases from J, the gap between germline ends came to 17 bases. CDR1 is SGDLS and CDR2 is YYNGEE in the germline V gene. Repertoires were generated with immunoSEQ multiplex PCR, while TCRdb's copy carries only in-frame clones and drops some. The sample yields 50,000 to 60,000 clones, approximately 80% seen once. Sequenced here: CD4+ or CD8+ T cells sorted from blood, sampled in a trial of the OX40 agonist ivuxolimab. The J gene is TRBJ2-3, the V gene TRBV9, with a possible D match to TRBD2 (7 bases). The receptor comes from an adult with an advanced solid tumor such as melanoma, head and neck, liver or kidney cancer. In nucleotides, the CDR3 is TGTGCCAGCAGCGGAAGGACAGCGGGAAGGACAGATACGCAGTATTTT. This sequence encodes CASSGRTAGRTDTQYF.